The sequence of this T cell receptor beta chain was determined in a study of blood T cell repertoires in COVID-19. CDR3 size: 12 residues. The V and J ends lost 5 bases and 4 bases respectively, with 6 bases between them. Germline V CDR1 and CDR2: LNHNV, YYDKDF (reference sequence). TCRdb's copy holds only in-frame clones and misses some; the assay was immunoSEQ multiplex PCR. The sample contains 310,000 or so clones, around 90% of which appear only once. Material for sequencing was peripheral blood. The sequence was obtained from a man younger than 35 who had recovered from COVID-19. The chain has TRBV15 and TRBJ1-3; D is undetermined. Here the CDR3 reads CATSLTGNTIYF. As DNA, the CDR3 is TGTGCCACCAGCTTGACAGGAAACACCATATATTTT.